The 8 T cell receptor beta chains below all came from one sample that was sequenced in a study of response to subunit inactivated influenza vaccine. TCRdb reanalysed the RT-PCR reads using MiXCR and keeps one entry per CDR3 protein. The sample lists 550,000 to 800,000 distinct CDR3 sequences; roughly 14% were seen once. The input for sequencing was PBMCs from blood, taken roughly 12 days after vaccination. The source is a man between 45 and 60 years old who received an inactivated influenza vaccine.

The chain is built from TRBV4-1 and TRBJ2-1, with 11 bases fitting TRBD2. With 0 bases clipped from V and 7 bases from J, the junction kept 5 bases outside the gene matches. The germline V gene has CDR1 MGHRA and CDR2 YSYEKL. This CDR3 region has 16 residues. CDR3: CASSQDPSGRINEQFF. The DNA for the CDR3 is TGCGCCAGCAGCCAAGATCCTAGCGGGAGGATAAATGAGCAGTTCTTC.

This clonotype was seen only a few times. The V gene is TRBV5-1, the J gene TRBJ2-2, with 7 bases that match TRBD2. The CDR3 extends over 17 amino acids. J gave up 5 bases and V 4 bases, and 14 bases lay outside the gene matches. Germline V CDR1 and CDR2: SGHRS, YFSETQ. The CDR3 DNA is TGCGCCAGCAGCCCTGATACCACTAGCGCTTTTACCGGGGAGCTGTTTTTT. Translation: CASSPDTTSAFTGELFF.

In this sample, this clonotype turned up many times. V gene TRBV14 combines with J gene TRBJ2-7; D perhaps matches TRBD1 (5 bases). The germline V and J ends were trimmed by 0 bases and 3 bases, with 6 bases remaining between them. Germline V gene sequence: CDR1 SGHDN, CDR2 FVKESK. CDR3 size: 13 residues. The CDR3 DNA reads as TGTGCCAGCAGCCAAGACAGGGACTACGAGCAGTACTTC. It is translated as CASSQDRDYEQYF.

This clonotype was detected a few times. The J gene is TRBJ1-5, the V gene TRBV6-1, with 9 bases that match TRBD1. This CDR3 spans 18 amino acids. Germline CDR1 reads MNHNS; CDR2 reads SASEGT. V was clipped by 4 bases and J by 6 bases; unmatched bases: 16. The CDR3 nucleotides read TGTGCCAGCAGTGGATCGACAGGGGGTGGGTTTAGGACTCAGCCCCAGCATTTT. Its translation: CASSGSTGGGFRTQPQHF.

V usage is TRBV7-6 and J usage is TRBJ1-1, with no clear D. Between the trimmed V and J ends, which lost 1 base and 1 base, there was a span of 7 bases. CDR1 and CDR2 from the germline V gene are SGHVS and FNYEAQ. The CDR3 sequence is 14 residues long. The CDR3 loop is CASSLEYSNTEAFF. As DNA, the CDR3 is TGTGCCAGCAGCTTAGAGTACTCGAACACTGAAGCTTTCTTT.

The V and J genes are TRBV20-1 and TRBJ1-2, with TRBD1 as a possible D gene (5 bases). Germline lookup yields CDR1 DFQATT and CDR2 SNEGSKA (reference sequence). CDR3 length equals 15 residues. CDR3 sequence (DNA): TGCAGGGGACGGAGTGGCCCCCGCTCGAACTATGGCTACACCTTC. It yields the protein CRGRSGPRSNYGYTF.

The DNA for the CDR3 is TGCAGTGCTGAATCCGGGACAGGGCCCCCCTACGAGCAGTACTTC. Translated: CSAESGTGPPYEQYF. This sequence joins TRBV20-1 and TRBJ2-7; 9 nucleotides agree with TRBD1. CDR1 and CDR2 (germline): DFQATT, SNEGSKA (reference sequence). The CDR3 consists of 15 residues. Trimming took 5 bases from V and 2 from J; bases not matched to a gene: 10.

This sequence joins TRBV20-1 and TRBJ2-3; D is perhaps TRBD2 (6 bases). The CDR3 runs to 14 residues. V lost 3 bases, J lost 4 bases, and 14 bases lay in between. Germline V lookup: CDR1 DFQATT, CDR2 SNEGSKA (reference sequence). The CDR3 DNA follows: TGCAGTGCTAGCCGGTGGCCGGGGGCAGATACGCAGTATTTT. This encodes CSASRWPGADTQYF.